These T cell receptor beta chains were read from a single sample in a study of patients and donors after allogeneic stem cell transplantation. Each CDR3 protein gets one entry after TCRdb re-called the RT-PCR reads with MiXCR. The data show about a million distinct CDR3 sequences, with over 15% seen just once and around 5.5% held by the top ten. The specimen sequenced was blood, either unsorted or a sorted T cell fraction (not recorded which). The receptors were gathered from a human donor who was either an allogeneic HSCT recipient or a stem cell or donor lymphocyte infusion donor (not recorded which). It is not recorded whose cells these are; they may come from a transplant donor. Both conserved end residues are part of each CDR3. The order of the fields is clone size, J gene, V gene, D gene, CDR3 protein, CDR3 DNA. A D gene is named only where the DNA matches it firmly. The size of a clone is reported for some rows only, either as once, few or many, or as a class for expanded clones.

clone size: .
J gene: TRBJ2-2
V gene: TRBV7-9
D gene: .
CDR3 protein: CAPLAPGELFF
CDR3 DNA: TGTGCCCCCCTAGCGCCCGGGGAGCTGTTTTTT

clone size: few
J gene: TRBJ1-2
V gene: TRBV4-1
D gene: .
CDR3 protein: CASSQAAGEGEGYTF
CDR3 DNA: TGCGCCAGCAGCCAAGCAGCAGGGGAGGGTGAAGGCTACACCTTC

clone size: few
J gene: TRBJ1-6
V gene: TRBV20-1
D gene: .
CDR3 protein: CSAVPGPLKQALHF
CDR3 DNA: TGCAGTGCTGTGCCGGGACCCCTGAAACAGGCCCTCCACTTT

clone size: .
J gene: TRBJ1-3
V gene: TRBV2
D gene: .
CDR3 protein: CASSIDSRSGNTIYF
CDR3 DNA: TGTGCCAGCAGTATAGACAGTCGCTCTGGAAACACCATATATTTT

clone size: .
J gene: TRBJ2-6
V gene: TRBV12-3/TRBV12-4
D gene: .
CDR3 protein: CASSLRGAISGANVLTF
CDR3 DNA: TGTGCCAGCAGTTTAAGGGGGGCCATCTCTGGGGCCAACGTCCTGACTTTC

clone size: few
J gene: TRBJ1-2
V gene: TRBV20-1
D gene: .
CDR3 protein: CSARDGAEAYGYTF
CDR3 DNA: TGCAGTGCTAGAGATGGGGCGGAAGCTTATGGCTACACCTTC

clone size: few
J gene: TRBJ2-7
V gene: TRBV18
D gene: TRBD2
CDR3 protein: CASSPPGSGGYEQYF
CDR3 DNA: TGTGCCAGCTCACCACCGGGTAGCGGGGGGTACGAGCAGTACTTC

clone size: .
J gene: TRBJ2-7
V gene: TRBV25-1
D gene: .
CDR3 protein: CASSEGGLYEQYF
CDR3 DNA: TGTGCCAGCAGTGAAGGGGGGCTATACGAGCAGTACTTC

clone size: few
J gene: TRBJ1-5
V gene: TRBV3-1
D gene: .
CDR3 protein: CAMRCQPQHF
CDR3 DNA: TGCGCCATGAGGTGTCAGCCCCAGCATTTT

clone size: .
J gene: TRBJ2-1
V gene: TRBV7-9
D gene: TRBD2
CDR3 protein: CASSLRGRGYNEQFF
CDR3 DNA: TGTGCCAGCAGCTTACGAGGGAGGGGATACAATGAGCAGTTCTTC

clone size: many
J gene: TRBJ1-2
V gene: TRBV20-1
D gene: .
CDR3 protein: CSASWLRQHYGYTF
CDR3 DNA: TGCAGTGCTAGCTGGTTGCGGCAGCACTATGGCTACACCTTC

clone size: .
J gene: TRBJ2-7
V gene: TRBV20-1
D gene: TRBD2
CDR3 protein: CSAKIGGSWYEQYF
CDR3 DNA: TGCAGTGCAAAGATCGGGGGGAGTTGGTACGAGCAGTACTTC

clone size: few
J gene: TRBJ2-7
V gene: TRBV6-1
D gene: .
CDR3 protein: CASSQVADNYEQYF
CDR3 DNA: TGTGCCAGCAGTCAAGTAGCGGACAACTACGAGCAGTACTTC

clone size: few
J gene: TRBJ1-2
V gene: TRBV7-2
D gene: .
CDR3 protein: CASSPGAPGYTF
CDR3 DNA: TGTGCCAGCAGCCCGGGAGCACCTGGCTACACCTTC

clone size: few
J gene: TRBJ2-7
V gene: TRBV6-2/TRBV6-3
D gene: TRBD2
CDR3 protein: CASSTSGLTYEQYF
CDR3 DNA: TGTGCCAGCAGTACTAGCGGACTCACCTACGAGCAGTACTTC

clone size: .
J gene: TRBJ2-7
V gene: TRBV3-1
D gene: TRBD1
CDR3 protein: CASSQVGRDRGYEQYF
CDR3 DNA: TGTGCCAGCAGCCAAGTAGGCCGGGACAGGGGGTACGAGCAGTACTTC

clone size: .
J gene: TRBJ1-5
V gene: TRBV7-2
D gene: .
CDR3 protein: CASRKGIDQPQHF
CDR3 DNA: TGTGCCAGCCGCAAGGGGATCGATCAGCCCCAGCATTTT

clone size: few
J gene: TRBJ2-7
V gene: TRBV7-2
D gene: .
CDR3 protein: CASTREREQYF
CDR3 DNA: TGTGCCAGCACCCGGGAGCGGGAGCAGTACTTC

clone size: few
J gene: TRBJ1-4
V gene: TRBV2
D gene: .
CDR3 protein: CASRANSPTNEKLFF
CDR3 DNA: TGTGCCAGCAGGGCAAACAGTCCAACTAATGAAAAACTGTTTTTT

clone size: few
J gene: TRBJ1-5
V gene: TRBV20-1
D gene: TRBD1
CDR3 protein: CSARGPGQGADQPQHF
CDR3 DNA: TGCAGTGCTAGAGGACCAGGACAGGGGGCGGACCAGCCCCAGCATTTT

clone size: .
J gene: TRBJ1-2
V gene: TRBV6-1
D gene: TRBD1
CDR3 protein: CASSLGDRAFGGHGYTF
CDR3 DNA: TGTGCCAGCAGCCTCGGGGACAGGGCGTTCGGTGGACATGGCTACACCTTC

clone size: many
J gene: TRBJ2-2
V gene: TRBV24-1
D gene: TRBD1
CDR3 protein: CATSDSSGGARTGELFF
CDR3 DNA: TGTGCCACCAGTGATTCCTCAGGGGGCGCGAGGACCGGGGAGCTGTTTTTT

clone size: few
J gene: TRBJ1-1
V gene: TRBV10-3
D gene: TRBD1
CDR3 protein: CAIGVRDRPNTEAFF
CDR3 DNA: TGTGCCATCGGTGTACGGGACAGGCCGAACACTGAAGCTTTCTTT

clone size: .
J gene: TRBJ2-7
V gene: TRBV5-1
D gene: .
CDR3 protein: CASSPRSSVAYEQYF
CDR3 DNA: TGCGCCAGCAGCCCCCGTAGTAGCGTCGCCTACGAGCAGTACTTC

clone size: few
J gene: TRBJ1-2
V gene: TRBV7-9
D gene: TRBD1
CDR3 protein: CASGDRGDYGYTF
CDR3 DNA: TGTGCCAGCGGGGACAGGGGAGACTATGGCTACACCTTC

clone size: few
J gene: TRBJ1-6
V gene: TRBV7-9
D gene: TRBD1
CDR3 protein: CASSLAPGTGANSPLHF
CDR3 DNA: TGTGCCAGCAGCTTAGCTCCGGGGACAGGGGCCAATTCACCCCTCCACTTT

clone size: .
J gene: TRBJ2-5
V gene: TRBV6-1
D gene: .
CDR3 protein: CASSEERLWETQYF
CDR3 DNA: TGTGCCAGCAGTGAAGAGAGACTATGGGAGACCCAGTACTTC

clone size: .
J gene: TRBJ2-5
V gene: TRBV7-9
D gene: TRBD1
CDR3 protein: CASSLAAGTGVRKTQYF
CDR3 DNA: TGTGCCAGCAGCTTAGCTGCGGGGACAGGGGTTAGAAAGACCCAGTACTTC

clone size: .
J gene: TRBJ2-3
V gene: TRBV7-9
D gene: .
CDR3 protein: CASSQIRASPRDTQYF
CDR3 DNA: TGTGCCAGCAGCCAAATACGGGCCTCCCCGAGGGATACGCAGTATTTT

clone size: .
J gene: TRBJ2-1
V gene: TRBV4-1
D gene: .
CDR3 protein: CASSQEIKRSYNEQFF
CDR3 DNA: TGCGCCAGCAGCCAAGAGATAAAACGCTCCTACAATGAGCAGTTCTTC

clone size: .
J gene: TRBJ2-5
V gene: TRBV27
D gene: .
CDR3 protein: CASSWMDSQETQYF
CDR3 DNA: TGTGCCAGCAGTTGGATGGACAGTCAAGAGACCCAGTACTTC

clone size: few
J gene: TRBJ2-7
V gene: TRBV10-3
D gene: .
CDR3 protein: CATRQDPSSYEQYF
CDR3 DNA: TGTGCCACGAGACAGGACCCAAGCTCCTACGAGCAGTACTTC

clone size: few
J gene: TRBJ1-2
V gene: TRBV4-2
D gene: .
CDR3 protein: CASSLMGADGYTF
CDR3 DNA: TGTGCCAGCAGCCTCATGGGGGCGGATGGCTACACCTTC

clone size: few
J gene: TRBJ2-7
V gene: TRBV20-1
D gene: .
CDR3 protein: CSASNRSSYEQYF
CDR3 DNA: TGCAGTGCTAGTAACCGATCCTCCTACGAGCAGTACTTC

clone size: .
J gene: TRBJ2-5
V gene: TRBV29-1
D gene: .
CDR3 protein: CSVYGGGSGEETQYF
CDR3 DNA: TGCAGCGTATATGGAGGGGGGTCGGGAGAAGAGACCCAGTACTTC

clone size: few
J gene: TRBJ2-2
V gene: TRBV7-2
D gene: TRBD2
CDR3 protein: CASSLGAGGYRTGELFF
CDR3 DNA: TGTGCCAGCAGCTTAGGAGCGGGGGGATATAGGACCGGGGAGCTGTTTTTT

clone size: few
J gene: TRBJ1-5
V gene: TRBV5-1
D gene: .
CDR3 protein: CATTGPPVPYSNQPQHF
CDR3 DNA: TGCGCCACCACCGGTCCTCCGGTCCCCTATAGCAATCAGCCCCAGCATTTT

clone size: .
J gene: TRBJ2-3
V gene: TRBV5-1
D gene: .
CDR3 protein: CASSLGGMGTDTQYF
CDR3 DNA: TGCGCCAGCAGCTTGGGGGGGATGGGCACAGATACGCAGTATTTT

clone size: many
J gene: TRBJ2-5
V gene: TRBV11-2
D gene: TRBD2
CDR3 protein: CASSLVGFTSGVQETQYF
CDR3 DNA: TGTGCCAGCAGCTTAGTCGGCTTCACTAGCGGGGTCCAAGAGACCCAGTACTTC

clone size: few
J gene: TRBJ2-7
V gene: TRBV5-6
D gene: .
CDR3 protein: CASSLGAGTKSYEQYF
CDR3 DNA: TGTGCCAGCAGCTTGGGGGCCGGGACCAAGTCCTACGAGCAGTACTTC

clone size: few
J gene: TRBJ2-1
V gene: TRBV25-1
D gene: .
CDR3 protein: CASSDIEGSSYNEQFF
CDR3 DNA: TGTGCCAGCAGCGATATAGAGGGTAGCTCCTACAATGAGCAGTTCTTC

clone size: .
J gene: TRBJ1-4
V gene: TRBV6-2/TRBV6-3
D gene: TRBD1
CDR3 protein: CASRDTGTGLEKLFF
CDR3 DNA: TGTGCCAGCAGAGACACAGGGACAGGTTTGGAAAAACTGTTTTTT

clone size: few
J gene: TRBJ1-4
V gene: TRBV5-5
D gene: .
CDR3 protein: CASSVVADEKLFF
CDR3 DNA: TGTGCCAGCAGCGTGGTCGCAGATGAAAAACTGTTTTTT

clone size: .
J gene: TRBJ2-2
V gene: TRBV4-2
D gene: TRBD1
CDR3 protein: CGSSHNRDRGSGELFF
CDR3 DNA: TGTGGCAGCAGCCATAATAGGGACAGGGGGTCCGGGGAGCTGTTTTTT

clone size: .
J gene: TRBJ2-1
V gene: TRBV5-5
D gene: .
CDR3 protein: CASSLEDRATNEQFF
CDR3 DNA: TGTGCCAGCAGCTTGGAAGACCGAGCCACAAATGAGCAGTTCTTC

clone size: .
J gene: TRBJ2-1
V gene: TRBV4-1
D gene: .
CDR3 protein: CASSQDDWKSSYNEQFF
CDR3 DNA: TGCGCCAGCAGCCAAGATGATTGGAAGAGCTCCTACAATGAGCAGTTCTTC